This entry features one T cell receptor (beta chain) sequence. The data belong to a study of T cell repertoires in cytomegalovirus infection. Study at large: Public signatures in TCR beta pointed to CMV infection and matching HLA type.

TCRdb re-analysed the reads in MiXCR, keeping a single row per CDR3 protein. The data show 150,000 to 200,000 distinct CDR3 sequences, approximately 19% seen once. The sequence was collected from a human donor in good health (CMV status not recorded). Some clones in this sample may be carry-over from other donors' samples. The sequenced material came from PBMCs.

The CDR3 DNA is TGCAGTGCTGCAGCTACGGTGAACACTGAAGCTTTCTTT. It yields the protein CSAAATVNTEAFF. The genes are TRBV20-1 and TRBJ1-1, with D uncertain. The CDR3 extends over 13 amino acids. V was cut by 5 bases and J by 0 bases, with 10 bases left in between. Germline V CDR1 and CDR2: DFQATT, SNEGSKA (reference sequence).